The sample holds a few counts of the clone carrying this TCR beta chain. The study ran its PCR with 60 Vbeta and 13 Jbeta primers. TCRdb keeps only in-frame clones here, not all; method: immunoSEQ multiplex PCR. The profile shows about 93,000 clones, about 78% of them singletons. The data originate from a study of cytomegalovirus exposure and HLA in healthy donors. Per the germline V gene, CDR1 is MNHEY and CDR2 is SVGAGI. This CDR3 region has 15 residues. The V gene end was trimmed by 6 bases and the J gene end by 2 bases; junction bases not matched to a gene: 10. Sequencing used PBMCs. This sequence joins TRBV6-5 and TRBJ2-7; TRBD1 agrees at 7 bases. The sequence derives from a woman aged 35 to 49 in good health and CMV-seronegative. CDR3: CASRTPGQRTYEQYF. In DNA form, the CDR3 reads TGTGCCAGCAGAACCCCGGGACAGCGGACCTACGAGCAGTACTTC.